Described below is a single T cell receptor (beta chain) sequence and its context. What it binds is unknown. These data belong to a study of cytomegalovirus exposure and HLA in healthy donors. The study, taken as a whole, reports: In a later analysis, the majority of CMV-associated beta chains seemingly showed HLA restriction.

V lost 2 bases and J lost 1; bases outside the gene matches: 16. CDR1 and CDR2 (germline): SGHDN, FVKESK. This CDR3 has 19 residues. With 60 Vbeta and 13 Jbeta primers, the PCR was carried out. TCRdb's copy holds only in-frame clones and misses some; the assay was immunoSEQ multiplex PCR. Of some 270,000 clones detected, 80% appear once; the ten largest clones hold about 0.3%. The genes are TRBV14 and TRBJ1-1; 7 bases are a match to TRBD1. The receptor was isolated from a girl aged 2 to 10 in good health and CMV-seronegative. Sequenced: PBMCs. The CDR3 coding sequence is TGTGCCAGCAGCCAACCCCCAAATAGTAGGGGGCGGAAGAACACTGAAGCTTTCTTT. As protein: CASSQPPNSRGRKNTEAFF.